A selection of T cell receptor beta chains follows, all from one sample in a study of blood T cell repertoires in COVID-19. TCRdb's copy holds only in-frame clones and misses some; the assay was immunoSEQ multiplex PCR. The table has about 170,000 clones, 80% to 90% seen once; the top ten hold 15% to 20%. Sequenced material: peripheral blood. Receptor source: a woman aged 70 to 79 who had recovered from COVID-19. CDR3s include the opening cysteine and the closing phenylalanine or tryptophan. Fields, in order: J gene, V gene, clone size, D gene, CDR3 protein, CDR3 DNA. D genes are given only for firm matches. Clone size is not always given. Where it is, it says once, few, many or a class for expanded clones.

>TRBJ2-2|TRBV19|NA|TRBD1
CASSIQTGGGGELFF
TGTGCCAGTAGTATCCAAACAGGGGGCGGCGGGGAGCTGTTTTTT
>TRBJ1-1|TRBV29-1|NA|NA
CSAPGAGVGTEAFF
TGCAGCGCCCCCGGCGCGGGGGTGGGCACTGAAGCTTTCTTT
>TRBJ2-3|TRBV11-2|few|TRBD2
CASSLGTTSGRASWTQYF
TGTGCCAGCAGCTTAGGTACCACGAGCGGGAGGGCTAGCTGGACGCAGTATTTT
>TRBJ1-6|TRBV11-2|few|NA
CASSLDGSGFDYNSPLHF
TGTGCCAGCAGCTTAGATGGGTCGGGGTTCGACTATAATTCACCCCTCCACTTT
>TRBJ1-1|TRBV5-3|NA|NA
CARSCPAGENTEAFF
TGTGCCAGAAGCTGCCCGGCAGGGGAGAACACTGAAGCTTTCTTT
>TRBJ1-1|TRBV10-3|NA|NA
CAIRGTPGNTEAFF
TGTGCCATCAGGGGGACACCCGGGAACACTGAAGCTTTCTTT
>TRBJ1-1|TRBV6-6|NA|NA
CASSPPVGGGRNTEAFF
TGTGCCAGCAGTCCCCCCGTGGGGGGAGGTCGGAACACTGAAGCTTTCTTT
>TRBJ2-1|TRBV5-5|NA|NA
CASSLGRDLDNEQFF
TGTGCCAGCAGCTTGGGTCGGGACTTAGACAATGAGCAGTTCTTC
>TRBJ2-7|TRBV24-1|NA|TRBD1
CATSGQGDTTGEQYF
TGTGCCACCAGTGGGCAGGGGGACACTACGGGGGAGCAGTACTTC
>TRBJ2-7|TRBV7-2|NA|NA
CASSLSGGRPLYYEQYF
TGTGCCAGCAGCTTATCCGGAGGTCGCCCCCTTTACTACGAGCAGTACTTC
>TRBJ1-4|TRBV30|NA|NA
CAWSVLISPIRDEKLFF
TGTGCCTGGAGTGTACTAATATCGCCCATCCGGGATGAAAAACTGTTTTTT
>TRBJ2-2|TRBV19|NA|NA
CASSIAGGAGELFF
TGTGCCAGTAGTATAGCCGGAGGGGCCGGGGAGCTGTTTTTT
>TRBJ2-5|TRBV7-9|few|TRBD1
CASSFAWTGAETQYF
TGTGCCAGCAGCTTCGCCTGGACAGGAGCGGAGACCCAGTACTTC
>TRBJ1-6|TRBV18|NA|NA
CASSRGASGDSPLHF
TGTGCCAGCTCCCGAGGGGCCTCGGGAGATTCACCCCTCCACTTT
>TRBJ1-1|TRBV10-3|NA|TRBD1
CATQGAAEAFF
TGTGCCACCCAGGGGGCGGCTGAAGCTTTCTTT
>TRBJ2-3|TRBV6-6|NA|NA
CASTPRGAADTQYF
TGTGCCAGCACCCCACGGGGAGCCGCAGATACGCAGTATTTT
>TRBJ1-5|TRBV30|NA|NA
CAWRFPNSNQPQHF
TGTGCCTGGCGGTTTCCAAATAGCAATCAGCCCCAGCATTTT
>TRBJ2-4|TRBV7-2|NA|NA
CASSPGGTALNIQYF
TGTGCCAGCAGCCCGGGGGGGACAGCCCTAAACATTCAGTACTTC
>TRBJ1-1|TRBV19|NA|TRBD1
CASSDRDRGRGLNTEAFF
TGTGCCAGTAGTGACCGGGACAGGGGGCGAGGGCTGAACACTGAAGCTTTCTTT
>TRBJ2-7|TRBV6-2/TRBV6-3|NA|NA
CASSYPPSEQYF
TGTGCCAGCAGTTACCCCCCCTCCGAGCAGTACTTC
>TRBJ2-2|TRBV4-3|NA|TRBD2
CASSQRLAGGELFF
TGCGCCAGCAGCCAGAGACTAGCGGGCGGGGAGCTGTTTTTT
>TRBJ1-2|TRBV19|NA|NA
CASSTPFGADYGYTF
TGTGCCAGTAGTACCCCCTTTGGGGCCGACTATGGCTACACCTTC
>TRBJ1-2|TRBV4-2|few|NA
CASSRAGGYTF
TGTGCCAGCAGCAGGGCGGGTGGCTACACCTTC
>TRBJ2-7|TRBV5-4|NA|TRBD2
CASSFDGRLTYEQYF
TGTGCCAGCAGCTTCGACGGGAGGCTAACCTACGAGCAGTACTTC
>TRBJ1-6|TRBV10-3|few|NA
CAISESFPPLHF
TGTGCCATCAGTGAGTCCTTCCCACCCCTCCACTTT
>TRBJ1-5|TRBV28|few|NA
CASRPVPAHPGPQHF
TGTGCCAGCAGGCCCGTCCCGGCACACCCAGGGCCCCAGCATTTT
>TRBJ2-3|TRBV2|NA|NA
CALTRGSGAGTDTQYF
TGTGCCCTGACTCGGGGTAGCGGAGCCGGCACAGATACGCAGTATTTT
>TRBJ1-1|TRBV12-5|few|NA
CASGPPPGAEAFF
TGTGCTAGTGGTCCCCCCCCGGGGGCTGAAGCTTTCTTT
>TRBJ1-5|TRBV12-3/TRBV12-4|NA|NA
CASNRADQPQHF
TGTGCCAGCAATAGAGCCGATCAGCCCCAGCATTTT
>TRBJ2-7|TRBV19|NA|TRBD1
CASSIGRGLYEQYF
TGTGCCAGTAGTATCGGCAGGGGGCTCTACGAGCAGTACTTC
>TRBJ2-2|TRBV2|NA|TRBD2
CASSALAGLVGELFF
TGTGCCAGCAGTGCACTAGCGGGGTTGGTCGGGGAGCTGTTTTTT
>TRBJ2-2|TRBV5-1|NA|TRBD2
CASRGQRGYTGELFF
TGCGCCAGCAGGGGGCAGCGGGGGTACACCGGGGAGCTGTTTTTT
>TRBJ1-2|TRBV27|once|NA
CASSLSAGGYGYTF
TGTGCCAGCAGTTTATCAGCCGGAGGGTATGGCTACACCTTC
>TRBJ1-1|TRBV7-9|NA|NA
CASSPAAAVDAFF
TGTGCCAGCAGCCCGGCGGCGGCAGTTGATGCTTTCTTT
>TRBJ2-7|TRBV3-1/TRBV3-2|NA|NA
CASSQDLGGRYEQYF
TGTGCCAGCAGCCAAGACTTGGGGGGACGCTACGAGCAGTACTTC
>TRBJ2-3|TRBV29-1|NA|TRBD2
CSVGTSGDTDTQYF
TGCAGCGTCGGGACTAGCGGTGACACAGATACGCAGTATTTT
>TRBJ2-5|TRBV5-1|once|NA
CASSLGGLQETQYF
TGCGCCAGCAGCTTGGGGGGCCTACAAGAGACCCAGTACTTC
>TRBJ2-7|TRBV5-1|NA|NA
CASSLAGGSSYEQYF
TGCGCCAGCAGCTTGGCCGGAGGGAGCTCCTACGAGCAGTACTTC
>TRBJ1-3|TRBV9|NA|NA
CASSVWGNSGNTIYF
TGTGCCAGCAGCGTATGGGGCAACTCTGGAAACACCATATATTTT
>TRBJ2-7|TRBV19|NA|TRBD1
CATRTGSSYEQYF
TGTGCCACCCGGACAGGGAGCTCCTACGAGCAGTACTTC
>TRBJ2-7|TRBV7-9|NA|NA
CASSPERFNEQYF
TGTGCCAGCAGCCCCGAGCGATTCAACGAGCAGTACTTC
>TRBJ1-4|TRBV7-8|NA|NA
CASSREPWNEKLFF
TGTGCCAGCAGCCGCGAGCCGTGGAATGAAAAACTGTTTTTT
>TRBJ2-5|TRBV7-8|NA|TRBD1
CASSLRDRGWETQYF
TGTGCCAGCAGCCTCCGGGACAGGGGATGGGAGACCCAGTACTTC
>TRBJ1-5|TRBV12-5|NA|NA
CASAPGGAHQPQHF
TGTGCTAGTGCCCCCGGGGGGGCCCATCAGCCCCAGCATTTT
>TRBJ2-3|TRBV11-3|once|TRBD2
CASSSGGGTDTQYF
TGTGCCAGCAGCTCCGGGGGGGGCACAGATACGCAGTATTTT
>TRBJ2-7|TRBV5-1|NA|NA
CASSQGYEQYF
TGCGCCAGCAGCCAGGGTTACGAGCAGTACTTC
>TRBJ2-7|TRBV7-2|NA|TRBD1
CASSLVQTGAGEQYF
TGTGCCAGCAGCTTAGTACAGACAGGGGCAGGGGAGCAGTACTTC
>TRBJ2-1|TRBV3-1/TRBV3-2|NA|NA
CASSQRGGRDNEQFF
TGTGCCAGCAGCCAGAGAGGGGGAAGGGACAATGAGCAGTTCTTC
>TRBJ2-1|TRBV27|few|TRBD1
CASSLSPGQVGPNEQFF
TGTGCCAGCAGTTTATCGCCGGGACAGGTGGGGCCCAATGAGCAGTTCTTC
>TRBJ1-4|TRBV30|NA|NA
CAWSASGTLGEKLFF
TGTGCCTGGAGTGCTAGTGGGACATTAGGTGAAAAACTGTTTTTT